This T cell receptor (beta chain) was identified during a study of T cells in Graves' hyperthyroidism and ophthalmopathy. RNA transcripts yielded amplified TCR beta CDR3 regions. The TCR CDR3 was amplified in a first-round RT-PCR using the HTBI primer set. TCRdb re-called the multiplex PCR reads with MiXCR, one entry per CDR3 protein. The table has approximately 410,000 distinct CDR3 sequences, about 15% seen once; the top ten hold about 13%. Study outcomes and limitations: Most thyroid clonotypes that were expanded above 0.001 also turned up in blood. It was a median approximately 7.1 months before onset that the model predicted ophthalmopathy.

A Clinical Activity Score of at least 3, a NOSPECS grade of at least 4 and a duration under 3 months were recorded in the ophthalmopathy patients. This CDR3 region has 18 residues. CDR1 SGHVS and CDR2 FNYEAQ come from the germline V gene. Trimming took 5 bases from V and 1 from J; bases not matched to a gene: 15. This clonotype was counted at least ten times. Its antigen remains unknown. The chain recombines TRBV7-6 with TRBJ2-7; 9 nucleotides match TRBD1. This receptor was identified in a man younger than 35 with Graves' ophthalmopathy. The sample taken for sequencing was blood. CDR3 bases: TGTGCCAGCAGCGCTCCCCGGGACAGGGTGTCCCTTTCCTACGAGCAGTACTTC. Its translation is CASSAPRDRVSLSYEQYF.